Listed here are 2 T cell receptor beta chains from one sample, sequenced in a study of T cell repertoires in cytomegalovirus infection. MiXCR was run by TCRdb on the reads, yielding one entry per CDR3 protein. The sample consists of nearly 450,000 distinct CDR3 sequences, approximately 32% of them appearing once. The sequenced material came from PBMCs. These receptors all stem from a human donor in good health (CMV status not recorded). Some clones in this sample may be carry-over from other donors' samples.

CDR3 region: CASKDRDEAEAFF. The CDR3 DNA reads TGCGCCAGCAAGGACAGGGATGAGGCTGAAGCTTTCTTT. The chain recombines TRBV10-2 with TRBJ1-1, with 8 bases matching TRBD1. This CDR3 is built from 13 residues. The V and J ends lost 7 bases and 6 bases, in that order; junction bases with no gene match: 7. Germline-derived CDR1 and CDR2 are WSHSY and SAAADI.

This clonotype was recorded a few times. The chain joins TRBV7-6 to TRBJ1-3; no clear D gene. CDR1 is SGHVS, CDR2 FNYEAQ, per germline. V shed 5 bases and J shed 5 bases, with 10 bases lying between them. The CDR3 contains 13 residues. The CDR3 reads CASSPQTRNTIYF. The CDR3 DNA follows: TGTGCCAGCAGCCCCCAAACGAGAAACACCATATATTTT.